A single T cell receptor (beta chain) is shown here with its context. Its matching antigen is unknown. This entry comes from a study of cytomegalovirus exposure and HLA in healthy donors. Findings of the study overall: According to an earlier analysis, most TCR beta V segments yielded productive rearrangements about 87% or about 30% of the time. Sequencing had likely introduced a cluster of highly shared sequence variants as an artifact.

It was with 60 Vbeta and 13 Jbeta primers that the PCR ran. Here immunoSEQ multiplex PCR was the method, and the copy in TCRdb shows in-frame clones only, minus some. The table lists roughly 110,000 clones, approximately 79% of them singletons. Per the germline V gene, CDR1 is LNHDA and CDR2 is SQIVND (reference sequence). The CDR3 runs to 15 residues. Trimming removed 3 bases from V and 0 bases from J, with 11 bases in between. The source of this sequence is a man in his sixties in good health and CMV-seronegative. The sample comprised PBMCs. The chain uses TRBV19 and TRBJ1-1, with a tentative D call TRBD1 (6 bases). The CDR3 region is CASSILKGVNTEAFF. CDR3 coding DNA: TGTGCCAGTAGTATTTTAAAGGGGGTGAACACTGAAGCTTTCTTT.